A single T cell receptor beta chain is shown here with its context. Its specific antigen is unknown. No base qualities exist here, and no much larger clone lies one base off it. This entry is derived from a study of cytomegalovirus exposure and HLA in healthy donors (dated by TCRdb to 2016 to 2017). With respect to the entire study: An earlier analysis of 587 of the donors reported 276 Gb of sequence data and 117 million unique TCR beta sequences obtained from around 180 million T cells. An early release that covered about 600 HLA-typed donors contained 300 to 350 gigabases of sequencing data and approximately 85 million unique TCR sequences. Among the roughly 370 genotyped donors, under 90% belonged to the genetic ancestry cluster associated with self-reported Caucasian donors. The aim of the study was to test whether cataloging public T cell receptors could identify signatures of past pathogen exposure. The T cell repertoires of around 730 subjects were profiled by immunosequencing and related to cytomegalovirus serostatus. A separate validation cohort of about 110 different subjects was used in addition to the roughly 720-subject first cohort. High-throughput TCR immunosequencing, statistical association of individual TCRs with disease status, and machine learning were combined to predict cytomegalovirus infection status. A later analysis re-analyzed previously published TCR beta repertoires from 666 donors and added high-resolution HLA genotyping to study TCR occurrence patterns. Rather than drawing on any new phenotypic data, the later analysis identified candidate immune exposures from TCR beta sequences and the way those sequences occurred across donors. To decide whether each TCR beta V gene segment behaved as functional or pseudogenic, an earlier analysis of approximately 590 of the donors relied on high-throughput TCR beta sequencing. Donor age, sex, ethnicity and CMV serostatus were compiled alongside the repertoire data. In a later genetic analysis, genome-wide SNP genotypes for 398 of the 666 donors were used, and that subset was treated as a discovery cohort. Every repertoire in the discovery cohort had been generated on one and the same sequencing platform. Both class I and class II loci were covered by HLA typing, at four-digit resolution. Typing coverage varied by locus: roughly 620-640 donors for A, B, C, DRB1 and DQB1; 500 to 550 for DQA1; approximately 570 for DPA1; about 450 for DPB1. Five DR-DQ haplotypes were treated as single units for association and clustering because of strong linkage in the cohort. On average, approximately 250,000 unique TCR beta nucleotide sequences were sequenced per donor among 398 genotyped donors of the cohort, with roughly 18% of those sequences being non-productive.

Library prep was done by the immunoSEQ multiplex PCR assay. For the multiplex PCR, a mixture combining 60 forward primers for TCR Vbeta segments and 13 reverse primers for TCR Jbeta segments was used. Amplification of the CDR3 region of rearranged TCR beta genes was performed with a multiplex PCR assay on genomic DNA. On the Illumina HiSeq System, the amplified TCR beta libraries were sequenced as 87-base-pair reads. In the authors' own workflow: A later analysis counted tens of millions of unique TCR beta chains across the 690 or so repertoires, and some 11 million of these chains were shared by at least two donors. Raw reads were error-corrected and collapsed into unique sequences with a nearest-neighbor algorithm that merged closely related sequences to remove PCR and sequencing errors. V, D and J gene segments were assigned by aligning CDR3 sequences to IMGT reference sequences. Each retained sequence needed at least a six-nucleotide match to both a V gene segment and a J gene segment. A rearrangement counted as productive if the CDR3 had no stop codons and remained in frame with V and J, and every other rearrangement counted as non-productive. CDR3 was defined according to IMGT convention as the region running from the second conserved V-encoded cysteine to the conserved J-encoded phenylalanine. The earlier analysis of a few hundred of the donors excluded any sequence lacking an unambiguous match to a single V gene segment. In an earlier analysis of 587 of the donors, a V segment was called functional when productive rearrangements were above 56.7%, and segregating when the standard deviation between donors exceeded 5%. A statistical classification framework was built to diagnose cytomegalovirus status from the catalog of TCR beta chain sequences. V and J gene assignment, in a later analysis, came from comparing TCR nucleotide sequences with IMGT/GENE-DB human TR gene sequences. Using the TCRdist pipeline, a later analysis assigned CDR3 sequences along with most-parsimonious VDJ recombination scenarios. In a later analysis, each TCR beta chain was defined by its CDR3 amino acid sequence together with its V-gene family, and reads lacking a unique V-gene family were excluded. In a later analysis, 550 to 650 highly shared, low-generation-probability nucleotide sequences were removed to address suspected cross-contamination and a sequencing artifact. In a later analysis, a clonal expansion index for each public chain was calculated from normalized within-repertoire ranks of inferred template counts. In a later analysis, generation probabilities were computed with a VDJ recombination model fitted to out-of-frame rearrangements, and the resulting probabilities were checked against IGoR. A later analysis scored TCR-TCR, TCR-HLA and TCR-CMV co-occurrence with hypergeometric tests, applying a repertoire-size bias correction to TCR pairs. A later analysis estimated false discovery rates by permuting HLA or CMV assignments 20 times. A later analysis grouped co-occurring TCRs with DBSCAN, adding TCRdist sequence similarity when clustering within HLA-allele-positive subsets. Repertoires with fewer than 30,000 or more than 120,000 public chains were left out of co-occurrence clustering, as were a handful of repertoires with anomalous nucleotide sharing. TCRdb's version of the immuneACCESS table is confined to in-frame rearrangements and falls short of the full clone set. An unresolved V gene accounts for under half of the shortfall where checked; the remainder is of unknown origin. The V and J calls and clone size are taken from that table; D and trimming were inferred from the DNA. The sample includes some 210,000 clones, with more than 75% observed a single time. The top ten clonotypes cover 3% to 4% of the sample.

The cohort comprised some 730 healthy bone marrow donors. At the time of sampling, all cohort members were nominally healthy, though unrecorded immune exposures were likely present. The donor tested CMV seronegative and was one of the 352 seronegative cohort members. Each donor provided a peripheral blood sample, and peripheral blood mononuclear cells were used for TCR beta sequencing. The Qiagen DNeasy Blood Extraction Kit was used to extract genomic DNA from the blood cell samples. Reading from cysteine to phenylalanine, the CDR3 counts 14 amino acids. CDR3 DNA only is kept here, 42 bases in frame from base 1. V lost 3 bases and J lost 8 bases; the stretch between them is 13 bases long. The germline V gene provides CDR1 KGHSH and CDR2 LQKENI. Beyond this particular receptor, the publication reports: Assigning TCR associations to individual alleles was difficult when HLA alleles, especially DR and DQ, strongly co-occurred. In this cohort, only TCR beta chains were sequenced, and detectable features were limited by the absence of alpha or paired-chain data. It was suggested by the authors that the approach could potentially be generalized to other disease states and immunological phenotypes. A total of 150 or so TCR beta chains were listed by the study as associated with cytomegalovirus. In an earlier analysis of 500 to 650 of the donors, most TCR beta V segments appeared in productive rearrangements about 90% or about 30% of the time, broadly matching IMGT annotations. In a later analysis, HLA-associated TCR beta chains were found to be more clonally expanded and to have lower generation probabilities than equally common non-associated chains. A later genetic analysis associated a missense DCLRE1C variant with V-gene and J-gene trimming of TCR beta chains, and an independent cohort replicated the association. A further reported finding was that TCR beta sequences accurately predicted the HLA-A and HLA-B alleles for most subjects in the first cohort. The classifier was reported to diagnose cytomegalovirus status with high specificity and sensitivity in both the original cohort and the validation cohort. A later analysis found that TCR association rates varied across HLA loci, with DRB1 alleles showing the most associated TCRs and HLA-C alleles the fewest. In a later analysis, most CMV-associated TCR beta chains were found to appear HLA-restricted, with HLA associations seemingly driven largely by CMV exposure. Linkage disequilibrium might explain the correlated functional status among segregating V segments, but an unknown experimental factor could not be excluded. Because the 87-base-pair reads could not distinguish some IMGT-functional V segments, including TRBV6-2 and TRBV6-3, those segments were excluded. Because some donors lacked HLA typing at each locus, the association tests relied only on the typed subset. In a later analysis, several top co-occurrence clusters were reported to appear linked to parvovirus B19, influenza, CMV and Epstein-Barr virus. A cluster of highly shared sequence variants was judged likely to be a technical artifact of the sequencing pipeline. While some public TCRs were present in many individuals, most TCR sequences turned up only very rarely across donors. A few of the identified cytomegalovirus-associated TCR beta chains were confirmed in vitro to be specific for cytomegalovirus antigens. The earlier analysis of 450 to 700 of the donors excluded some 16 rarely observed V segments, including chromosome 9 orphons, because counts were too low. Compared with the approximately 670-donor mean, donors in an Asian-associated ancestry cluster had fewer N-insertions in productive TCRs, according to a later genetic analysis. A later analysis associated about 17,000 TCR beta sequences with specific HLA alleles at a false discovery rate of 0.05. Immune exposure information for the cohort was limited to CMV serostatus. The presence/absence analyses assumed that sequencing depth was roughly uniform across donors, and that assumption may not be true.

Sequenced: PBMCs. Recombination connected TRBV18 to TRBJ1-4; matching of 5 bases hints at TRBD1 as the D gene. The origin of this receptor is a male donor in good health and CMV-seronegative. In nucleotides, the sequence is TGTGCCAGCTCACCTTCGCAGGGAAGGGAAAAACTGTTTTTT. Translated, it reads CASSPSQGREKLFF.